The sequence of this T cell receptor beta chain was determined in a study of cytomegalovirus exposure and HLA in healthy donors. The germline V gene encodes CDR1 MNHEY and CDR2 SVGAGI. The CDR3 loop spans 16 amino acids. Trimming pared 3 bases from V and 0 bases from J, leaving 12 bases between. Both 60 Vbeta primers and 13 Jbeta primers went into the PCR. The assay was immunoSEQ multiplex PCR, and TCRdb's table has in-frame clones only and misses some. This table has 130,000 to 150,000 clones, nearly 80% appearing once. Overall study results and limits: Presence/absence analyses took donor sequencing depth as roughly uniform. Specificity of a few CMV-associated chains for CMV antigens was verified in vitro. Most TCRs appeared rarely, but some public TCRs recurred in many donors.

Donors likely had unrecorded immune exposures despite being nominally healthy when sampled. Comments on this clone: Its cognate antigen is unknown.

J is TRBJ2-1 and V is TRBV6-5; tentative D call: TRBD2 (5 bases). The TCR was taken from a woman under 40 in good health and CMV-seronegative. Sequencing was performed on PBMCs. The CDR3 bases are TGTGCCAGCAGTTATTCTACAGCGGTCTCCTACAATGAGCAGTTCTTC. As protein: CASSYSTAVSYNEQFF.